This T cell receptor (beta chain) derives from a study of control samples from healthy donors and cancer patients. This CDR3 is 14 amino acids long. Germline lookup yields CDR1 SGHRS and CDR2 YFSETQ. V shed 2 bases and J 7 bases; nucleotides not matched to a gene: 5. Here immunoSEQ multiplex PCR was the method, and the copy in TCRdb shows in-frame clones only, minus some. The sample holds 100,000 to 150,000 clones, 75% to 95% seen once. This clone was observed a single time. The origin of this receptor is a man aged 35 to 55 in good health. The chain employs TRBV5-1 and TRBJ2-1, with 8 bases lining up with TRBD2. Sequences were obtained from blood. In nucleotides, the CDR3 is TGCGCCAGCAGCTTCGGGGGGGTTTATAATGAGCAGTTCTTC. Translated, it gives CASSFGGVYNEQFF.